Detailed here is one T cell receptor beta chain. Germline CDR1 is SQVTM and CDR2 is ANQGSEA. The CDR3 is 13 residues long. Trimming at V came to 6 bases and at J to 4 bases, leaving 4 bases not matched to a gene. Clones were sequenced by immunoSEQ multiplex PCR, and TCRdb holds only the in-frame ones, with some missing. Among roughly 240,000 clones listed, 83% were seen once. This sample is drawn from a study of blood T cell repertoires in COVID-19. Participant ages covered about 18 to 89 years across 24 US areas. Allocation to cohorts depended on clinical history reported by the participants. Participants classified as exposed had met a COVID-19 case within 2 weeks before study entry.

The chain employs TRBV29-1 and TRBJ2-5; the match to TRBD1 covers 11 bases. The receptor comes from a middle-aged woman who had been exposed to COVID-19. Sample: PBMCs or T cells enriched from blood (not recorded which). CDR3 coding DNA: TGCAGCGTGTCCGGGACAGGGGGAGAGACCCAGTACTTC. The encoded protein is CSVSGTGGETQYF.